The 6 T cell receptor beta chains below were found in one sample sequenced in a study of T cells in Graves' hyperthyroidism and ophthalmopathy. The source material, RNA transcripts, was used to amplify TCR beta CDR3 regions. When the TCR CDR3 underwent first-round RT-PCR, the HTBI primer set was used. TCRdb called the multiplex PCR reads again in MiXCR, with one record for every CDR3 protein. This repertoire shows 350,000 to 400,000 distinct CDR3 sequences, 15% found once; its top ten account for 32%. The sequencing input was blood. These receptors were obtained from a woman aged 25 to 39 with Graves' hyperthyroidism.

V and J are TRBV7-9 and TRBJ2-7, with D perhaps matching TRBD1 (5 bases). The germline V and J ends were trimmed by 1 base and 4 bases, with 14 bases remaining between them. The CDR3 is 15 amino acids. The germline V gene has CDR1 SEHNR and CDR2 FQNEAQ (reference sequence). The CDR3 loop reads CASSLGGLETYEQYF. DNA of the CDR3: TGTGCCAGCAGCTTAGGGGGCTTGGAGACGTACGAGCAGTACTTC.

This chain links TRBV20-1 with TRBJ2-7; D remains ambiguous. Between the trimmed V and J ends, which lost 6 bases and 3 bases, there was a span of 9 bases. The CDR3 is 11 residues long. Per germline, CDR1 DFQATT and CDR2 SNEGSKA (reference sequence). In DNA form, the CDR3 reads TGCAGTGCCGGTCGGATCTACGAGCAGTACTTC. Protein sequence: CSAGRIYEQYF.

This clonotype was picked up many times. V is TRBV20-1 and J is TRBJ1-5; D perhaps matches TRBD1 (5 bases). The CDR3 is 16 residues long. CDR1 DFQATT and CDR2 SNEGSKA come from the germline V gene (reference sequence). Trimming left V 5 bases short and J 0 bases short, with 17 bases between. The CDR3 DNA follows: TGCAGTGCTGCGCTGGGGGGTTCGGGTAGCAATCAGCCCCAGCATTTT. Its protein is CSAALGGSGSNQPQHF.

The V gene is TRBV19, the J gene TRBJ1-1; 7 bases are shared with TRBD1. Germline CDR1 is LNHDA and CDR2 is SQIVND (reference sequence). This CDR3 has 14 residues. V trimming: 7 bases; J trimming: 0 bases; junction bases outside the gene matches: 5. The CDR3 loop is CASKSGQLNTEAFF. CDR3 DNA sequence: TGTGCCAGTAAGTCGGGACAGTTGAACACTGAAGCTTTCTTT. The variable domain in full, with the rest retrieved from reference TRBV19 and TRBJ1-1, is DGGITQSPKYLFRKEGQNVTLSCEQNLNHDAMYWYRQDPGQGLRLIYYSQIVNDFQKGDIAEGYSVSREKKESFPLTVTSAQKNPTAFYLCASKSGQLNTEAFFGQGTRLTVV.

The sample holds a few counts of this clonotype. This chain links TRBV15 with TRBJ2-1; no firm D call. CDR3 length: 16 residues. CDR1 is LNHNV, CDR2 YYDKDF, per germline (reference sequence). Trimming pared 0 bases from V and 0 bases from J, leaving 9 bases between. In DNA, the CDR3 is TGTGCCACCAGCAGAGATAGGGATAGCTCCTACAATGAGCAGTTCTTC. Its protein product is CATSRDRDSSYNEQFF.

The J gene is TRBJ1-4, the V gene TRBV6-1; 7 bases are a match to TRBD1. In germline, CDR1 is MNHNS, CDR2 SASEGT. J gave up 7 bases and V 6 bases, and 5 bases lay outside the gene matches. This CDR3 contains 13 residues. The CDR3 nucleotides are TGTGCCAGCAGCAGGACAGGAGGTGAAAAACTGTTTTTT. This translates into CASSRTGGEKLFF.